A single sample is the source of the 12 T cell receptor beta chains below, sequenced in a study of blood T cells in healthy people across ages. The authors ran a second PCR of about 7 to 11 cycles using a sample-barcoded 5' primer and a J-beta primer mix. TCRdb re-analysed the 5' RACE reads in MiXCR, keeping a single row per CDR3 protein. The sample carries 750,000 to 950,000 distinct CDR3 sequences, 29% recorded once. The sample was also linked to a second study, of T cells of mothers and their children.

The sequencing input was blood. The receptors come from a woman between 40 and 50 years old in good health.

This clonotype was detected a few times. This chain uses TRBV20-1 with TRBJ1-2, with a possible D match to TRBD1 (5 bases). CDR3 size: 15 residues. V lost 0 bases to trimming and J lost 4 bases, with 15 bases between them. The V gene's germline CDR1 is DFQATT and CDR2 SNEGSKA (reference sequence). CDR3 DNA sequence: TGCAGTGCTAGAGACCTGGGGGAGGACGGCTATGGCTACACCTTC. It codes for CSARDLGEDGYGYTF.

The chain's CDR3 is CASSVDESPGANEKLFF. The CDR3 DNA is TGTGCCAGCAGCGTAGACGAATCGCCCGGGGCTAATGAAAAACTGTTTTTT. The rearrangement links TRBV9 to TRBJ1-4; D remains unclear. Germline CDR1 and CDR2: SGDLS and YYNGEE. The CDR3 loop spans 17 amino acids. V was pared by 0 bases and J by 3 bases, with 15 bases between.

Points on this clonotype: Germline is not matched at one junction end, which may reflect a read error. This CDR3 is CANSPSGRAYEQYF. In nucleotides, the CDR3 is TGTGCCAACAGCCCTAGCGGGAGGGCTTACGAGCAGTACTTC. V is TRBV11-2 and J is TRBJ2-7, with 12 bases aligning to TRBD2. The CDR3 contains 14 residues. CDR1 and CDR2 from the germline V gene are SGHAT and FQNNGV.

About this clonotype itself: The junction and the germline gene differ at one end; a read error may be behind it. The chain carries TRBV28 and TRBJ1-4, with D maybe TRBD1 (5 bases). In germline, CDR1 is MDHEN, CDR2 SYDVKM. The CDR3 runs to 15 residues. CDR3 protein: CASSLYTGTNEKRFF. Here the CDR3 DNA reads TGTGCCAGCAGTCTCTACACAGGAACGAATGAAAAACGGTTTTTT.

The chain employs TRBV5-1 and TRBJ2-5; 7 bases align to TRBD1. The V gene's germline CDR1 is SGHRS and CDR2 YFSETQ. The CDR3 runs to 14 residues. V lost 3 bases to trimming and J lost 5 bases; unmatched junction nucleotides: 7. This CDR3 reads CASSSGQLRETQYF. The CDR3 DNA reads as TGCGCCAGCAGCTCGGGACAGCTAAGGGAGACCCAGTACTTC.

This clonotype was seen only once. Possible read error: a much larger clone is one base away. The chain combines TRBV10-3 with TRBJ2-3, with TRBD1 matching over 11 bases. CDR1 and CDR2 (germline): ENHRY, SYGVKD. The CDR3 extends over 14 amino acids. The CDR3 DNA reads as TGTCCCATCAGGACAGGGGGCGAAACAGATACGCAGTATTTT. Translated: CPIRTGGETDTQYF.

This clonotype was seen repeatedly, ten times or more. The rearrangement uses TRBV4-3 and TRBJ2-7, with D perhaps TRBD2 (6 bases). Trimming took off 0 bases at V and 2 bases at J, with 14 bases between the two ends. CDR1 LGHNA and CDR2 YSLEER come from the germline V gene. The CDR3 consists of 16 residues. As DNA, the CDR3 is TGCGCCAGCAGCCAAGACTCCGGGACTCTTGCCTACGAGCAGTACTTC. It is translated as CASSQDSGTLAYEQYF.

The chain is built from TRBV3-1 and TRBJ1-4; D might be TRBD1 (6 bases). V gave up 3 bases and J gave up 8 bases, with 13 bases separating them. Germline V gene lookup returns CDR1 LGHDT and CDR2 YNNKEL (reference sequence). The CDR3 extends over 14 amino acids. This chain's CDR3 is CASSHQGQGEKLFF. The CDR3 DNA reads as TGTGCCAGCAGCCACCAGGGGCAAGGGGAAAAACTGTTTTTT. Together with reference TRBV3-1 and TRBJ1-4, the CDR3 gives the full variable domain: DTAVSQTPKYLVTQMGNDKSIKCEQNLGHDTMYWYKQDSKKFLKIMFSYNNKELIINETVPNRFSPKSPDKAHLNLHINSLELGDSAVYFCASSHQGQGEKLFFGSGTQLSVL.

This clonotype was found a few times. V is TRBV2 and J is TRBJ2-3, with D tentatively TRBD1 or TRBD2 (6 bases each). The germline V and J ends were trimmed by 6 bases and 2 bases, with 12 bases remaining between them. The germline gives CDR1 SNHLY, CDR2 FYNNEI. The CDR3 runs to 14 residues. As DNA, the CDR3 is TGTGCCAGCAGAGGGGGGCTGAACACAGATACGCAGTATTTT. It codes for CASRGGLNTDTQYF.

Worth noting for this clonotype: One base away lies a much larger clone, so this may be a sequencing read error. The chain recombines TRBV28 with TRBJ2-7; D perhaps matches TRBD2 (5 bases). Per the germline V gene, CDR1 is MDHEN and CDR2 is SYDVKM. CDR3 length: 12 residues. The V gene lost 6 bases and the J gene lost 7 bases, with 13 bases spanning the gap. The CDR3 DNA is TGTGCCAGCAGGAGAGGGTCTAGAGAGCAGTACTTC. Translated, it gives CASRRGSREQYF.

The chain employs TRBV9 and TRBJ1-3; possible D gene TRBD1, 5 bases. CDR1 and CDR2 from the germline V gene are SGDLS and YYNGEE. V shed 3 bases and J shed 4 bases, with 11 bases lying between them. This CDR3 comprises 14 residues. DNA of the CDR3: TGTGCCAGCAGCGCTGGGGGGAAAGGAAACACCATATATTTT. This encodes CASSAGGKGNTIYF.

The chain uses TRBV25-1 and TRBJ2-2; D is unclear. In germline, CDR1 is MGHDK, CDR2 SYGVNS. The CDR3 spans 13 residues. V was shortened by 3 bases and J by 2 bases, with 4 bases between the two germline ends. The CDR3 DNA sequence: TGTGCCAGCAGTGATCCAAACACCGGGGAGCTGTTTTTT. Protein sequence: CASSDPNTGELFF.